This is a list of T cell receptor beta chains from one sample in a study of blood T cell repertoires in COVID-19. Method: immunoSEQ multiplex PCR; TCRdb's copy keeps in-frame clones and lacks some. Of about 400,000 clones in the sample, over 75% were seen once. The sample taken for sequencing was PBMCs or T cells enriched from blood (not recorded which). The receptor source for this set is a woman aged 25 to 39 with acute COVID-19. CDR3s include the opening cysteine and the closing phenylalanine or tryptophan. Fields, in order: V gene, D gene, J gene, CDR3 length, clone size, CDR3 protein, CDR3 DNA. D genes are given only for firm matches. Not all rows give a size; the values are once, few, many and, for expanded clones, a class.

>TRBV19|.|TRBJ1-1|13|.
CASRGRGNTEAFF
TGTGCCAGTAGGGGCAGGGGGAACACTGAAGCTTTCTTT
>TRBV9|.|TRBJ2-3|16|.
CASSPSGGASTDTQYF
TGTGCCAGCAGCCCATCGGGGGGCGCCAGCACAGATACGCAGTATTTT
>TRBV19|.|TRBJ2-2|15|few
CASSIGPEFGGELFF
TGTGCCAGTAGTATCGGTCCGGAGTTTGGCGGGGAGCTGTTTTTT
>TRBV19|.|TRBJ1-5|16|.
CASSIFHRDSNQPQHF
TGTGCCAGTAGTATATTCCACAGAGATAGCAATCAGCCCCAGCATTTT
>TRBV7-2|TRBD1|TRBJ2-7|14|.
CASTSTGTGHEQYF
TGTGCCAGCACCTCAACCGGGACAGGGCACGAGCAGTACTTC
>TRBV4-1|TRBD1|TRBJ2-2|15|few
CASSQVGRGIGELFF
TGCGCCAGCAGCCAAGTGGGCAGGGGGATCGGGGAGCTGTTTTTT
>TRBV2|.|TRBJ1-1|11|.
CASRGGQGAFF
TGTGCCAGCAGAGGGGGACAAGGGGCTTTCTTT
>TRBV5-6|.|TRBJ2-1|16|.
CASSLVGLGRDNEQFF
TGTGCCAGCAGCTTGGTGGGACTCGGAAGGGACAATGAGCAGTTCTTC
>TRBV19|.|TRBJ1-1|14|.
CASSISRMNTEAFF
TGTGCCAGTAGTATTAGCCGGATGAACACTGAAGCTTTCTTT
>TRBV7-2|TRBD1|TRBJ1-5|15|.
CASSFDRGLNQPQHF
TGTGCCAGCAGCTTCGACAGGGGGTTAAATCAGCCCCAGCATTTT
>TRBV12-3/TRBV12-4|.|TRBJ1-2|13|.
CASSFGGKDGYTF
TGTGCCAGCAGTTTCGGCGGTAAGGATGGCTACACCTTC
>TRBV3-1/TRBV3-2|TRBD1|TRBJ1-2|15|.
CASSRTGGTGYGYTF
TGTGCCAGCAGCCGTACAGGGGGCACCGGCTATGGCTACACCTTC
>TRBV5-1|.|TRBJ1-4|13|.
CASSLRPGEKLFF
TGCGCCAGCAGCTTGCGTCCAGGGGAAAAACTGTTTTTT
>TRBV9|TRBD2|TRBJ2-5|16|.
CASSVTSGGTKETQYF
TGTGCCAGCAGCGTAACTAGCGGGGGGACAAAAGAGACCCAGTACTTC
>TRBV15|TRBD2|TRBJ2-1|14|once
CATSEGGLDNEQFF
TGTGCCACCAGCGAGGGAGGGTTGGACAATGAGCAGTTCTTC
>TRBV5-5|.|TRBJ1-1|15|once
CASSLVAGAGTEAFF
TGTGCCAGCAGCTTGGTTGCAGGGGCAGGGACTGAAGCTTTCTTT
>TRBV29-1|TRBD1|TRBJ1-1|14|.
CSVTGDLSVSEAFF
TGCAGCGTCACAGGGGATTTATCTGTTTCTGAAGCTTTCTTT
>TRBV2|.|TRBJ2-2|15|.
CASRAGDLNTGELFF
TGTGCCAGCAGAGCAGGGGACCTGAACACCGGGGAGCTGTTTTTT
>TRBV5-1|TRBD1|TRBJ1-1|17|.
CASSFSDRGRGNTEAFF
TGCGCCAGCAGCTTTTCGGACAGGGGCAGGGGAAACACTGAAGCTTTCTTT
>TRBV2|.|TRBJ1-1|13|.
CASSLTVNTEAFF
TGTGCCAGCAGCTTGACAGTGAACACTGAAGCTTTCTTT
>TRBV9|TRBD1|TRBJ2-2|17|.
CASSVASGTGKTGELFF
TGTGCCAGCAGCGTAGCCTCAGGGACAGGCAAAACCGGGGAGCTGTTTTTT
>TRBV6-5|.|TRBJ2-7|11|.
CASRAGLEQYF
TGTGCCAGCAGAGCGGGCCTCGAGCAGTACTTC
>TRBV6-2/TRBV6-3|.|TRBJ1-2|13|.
CASSLVATVGYTF
TGTGCCAGCAGCCTCGTTGCGACAGTTGGCTACACCTTC
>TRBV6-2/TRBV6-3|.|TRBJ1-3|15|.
CASSYSPGSGNTIYF
TGTGCCAGCAGTTACTCTCCGGGGAGTGGAAACACCATATATTTT
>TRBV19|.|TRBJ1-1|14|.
CASSGGAPGTEAFF
TGTGCCAGTAGTGGAGGGGCCCCGGGCACTGAAGCTTTCTTT
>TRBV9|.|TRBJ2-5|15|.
CASSVSGGAEETQYF
TGTGCCAGCAGCGTATCCGGGGGAGCCGAAGAGACCCAGTACTTC